The 15 T cell receptor beta chains reported below all come from one sample, sequenced in a study of spatial heterogeneity in lung cancer. Findings and limits, study-wide: Tumor mutation count correlated with how many alpha and beta TCRs expanded intratumorally.

The time point was: sample taken at primary tumor resection. TCRdb processed the 5' RACE reads anew with MiXCR; each CDR3 protein has one entry. The table records thousands of distinct CDR3 sequences, approximately 15% of them present only once. For these TCRs, the target antigens are not known. The sample in question was lung tumor tissue, obtained at surgery. The receptors here all came from a male donor with early-stage non-small cell lung cancer.

This clonotype was counted many times. The chain uses TRBV6-5 and TRBJ2-1; weak D call: TRBD2 (5 bases). The germline V gene has CDR1 MNHEY and CDR2 SVGAGI. The CDR3 consists of 14 residues. The V gene lost 6 bases and the J gene lost 0 bases, with 9 bases spanning the gap. For the CDR3, the DNA is TGTGCCAGCAGGGGTACTAGCTCCTACAATGAGCAGTTCTTC. This sequence encodes CASRGTSSYNEQFF.

This clonotype was counted ten times or more. The V and J genes are TRBV30 and TRBJ2-7; a possible D gene is TRBD2 (6 bases). V was shortened by 2 bases and J by 3 bases, with 8 bases between the two germline ends. CDR1 and CDR2 from the germline V gene are GTSNPN and SVGIG (reference sequence). CDR3 length equals 12 residues. The CDR3: CAWSLADYEQYF. DNA of the CDR3: TGTGCCTGGAGTTTAGCGGACTACGAGCAGTACTTC.

This clonotype was counted ten times or more. The chain links TRBV24-1 to TRBJ2-1; D not resolved. There are 18 residues in the CDR3. CDR1 is KGHDR, CDR2 SFDVKD, per germline. The V and J ends lost 5 bases and 2 bases respectively, with 21 bases between them. CDR3 DNA: TGTGCCACCAGTGCGTCTTACTTAGTAGACGATCCCTACAATGAGCAGTTCTTC. It codes for CATSASYLVDDPYNEQFF.

This clonotype was seen ten or more times. V is TRBV3-1 and J is TRBJ2-5; 9 nucleotides match TRBD2. The CDR3 consists of 15 residues. Germline CDR1 LGHDT, CDR2 YNNKEL (reference sequence). J lost 9 bases, V lost 4 bases, and 12 bases had no gene match. The CDR3: CASSLRGAGGWAQYF. In DNA, the CDR3 is TGTGCCAGCAGCCTCCGCGGAGCGGGAGGTTGGGCCCAGTACTTC.

There are many counts of this clonotype. The rearrangement uses TRBV5-1 and TRBJ1-2, with D maybe TRBD1 (5 bases). CDR3 length equals 16 residues. The ends were cut back, 0 bases at V and 2 bases at J, with 14 bases in the middle. Germline-derived CDR1 and CDR2 are SGHRS and YFSETQ. CDR3 sequence (DNA): TGCGCCAGCAGCTTGGCCGTTGGGGACCAAAACTATGGCTACACCTTC. Translation gives CASSLAVGDQNYGYTF.

This clonotype has at least ten counts. V and J are TRBV30 and TRBJ1-4; D is unclear. The CDR3 spans 14 residues. Germline lookup yields CDR1 GTSNPN and CDR2 SVGIG (reference sequence). V lost 0 bases to trimming and J lost 7 bases, with 12 bases between them. The CDR3: CAWSVGSAAEKLFF. The CDR3 DNA reads as TGTGCCTGGAGTGTGGGGTCGGCTGCTGAAAAACTGTTTTTT.

This clonotype was found many times. J is TRBJ2-5 and V is TRBV12-3 or TRBV12-4; no clear D gene. Trimming stripped 6 bases from V and 1 base from J, with 9 bases between. The length of the CDR3 is 13 residues. The CDR3 bases are TGTGCCAGCAGGCGCGTCAGCCAAGAGACCCAGTACTTC. It yields the protein CASRRVSQETQYF.

Ten or more counts support this clonotype. V gene TRBV7-6 combines with J gene TRBJ2-3; TRBD2 agrees at 13 bases. V lost 5 bases and J lost 6; bases outside the gene matches: 8. In germline, CDR1 is SGHVS, CDR2 FNYEAQ. This CDR3 has 16 residues. The CDR3 nucleotides read TGTGCCAGCAGCCTGGGACTAGCGGGAACTGTGGATACGCAGTATTTT. This translates into CASSLGLAGTVDTQYF.

This clonotype was found many times. V gene TRBV30 combines with J gene TRBJ2-1, with D perhaps matching TRBD1 (6 bases). V lost 2 bases, J lost 0 bases, and 11 bases lay in between. The CDR3 runs to 15 residues. Germline-derived CDR1 and CDR2 are GTSNPN and SVGIG (reference sequence). The CDR3: CAWSRRGSSYNEQFF. DNA of the CDR3: TGTGCCTGGAGTAGAAGGGGGTCCTCCTACAATGAGCAGTTCTTC.

This clonotype was picked up many times. The V gene is TRBV20-1, the J gene TRBJ2-1, with 9 nucleotides matching TRBD2. J was trimmed by 9 bases and V by 0 bases; bases with no gene match: 9. This CDR3 is built from 15 residues. CDR1 is DFQATT, CDR2 SNEGSKA, per germline (reference sequence). As DNA, the CDR3 is TGCAGTGCTAGAGAGGGTAGCGGGAGTAACGGTGAGCAGTTCTTC. This codes for CSAREGSGSNGEQFF.

This clonotype has at least ten counts. The chain uses TRBV18 and TRBJ2-7; the match to TRBD2 covers 11 bases. Germline lookup yields CDR1 KGHSH and CDR2 LQKENI. Germline trimming cut 2 bases from V and 2 bases from J; bases unmatched to any gene: 2. The CDR3 has 15 amino acids. The CDR3 DNA reads TGTGCCAGCTCACCATCACTAGCGGGAGCCTACGAGCAGTACTTC. Protein sequence: CASSPSLAGAYEQYF.

Ten or more counts support this clonotype. This CDR3 is CAISSGTGLNQPQHF. CDR3 DNA: TGTGCCATCAGTTCCGGGACAGGGTTGAATCAGCCCCAGCATTTT. The chain carries TRBV10-3 and TRBJ1-5; 9 positions agree with TRBD1. Germline values: CDR1 ENHRY, CDR2 SYGVKD. The length of the CDR3 is 15 residues. V lost 5 bases and J lost 4; bases outside the gene matches: 6.

The genes are TRBV5-5 and TRBJ1-1, with 7 bases matching TRBD1. The germline gives CDR1 SGHKS, CDR2 YYEKEE (reference sequence). With 4 bases clipped from V and 5 bases from J, the junction kept 11 bases outside the gene matches. The CDR3 length is 15 residues. CDR3 nucleotide sequence: TGTGCCAGCAGCAGCCTACAGGGGATGAGAACTGAAGCTTTCTTT. Encoded protein: CASSSLQGMRTEAFF.

By share, this clonotype counts as medium-sized. The chain combines TRBV29-1 with TRBJ2-1; maybe TRBD1 (5 bases). CDR3 length: 13 residues. V lost 3 bases and J lost 2, with 8 bases in between. The germline gives CDR1 SQVTM, CDR2 ANQGSEA. CDR3 loop: CSVDDRTYNEQFF. DNA of the CDR3: TGCAGCGTTGACGACAGAACCTACAATGAGCAGTTCTTC.

This clonotype has ten or more counts. The V gene is TRBV6-6, the J gene TRBJ2-7; 14 bases match TRBD2. The CDR3 contains 17 residues. V lost 8 bases and J lost 0; bases outside the gene matches: 9. The germline gives CDR1 MNHNY, CDR2 SVGAGI (reference sequence). The CDR3 region is CASHRGLAGGSSYEQYF. In DNA form, the CDR3 reads TGTGCCAGCCACCGCGGACTAGCGGGGGGTAGCTCCTACGAGCAGTACTTC.